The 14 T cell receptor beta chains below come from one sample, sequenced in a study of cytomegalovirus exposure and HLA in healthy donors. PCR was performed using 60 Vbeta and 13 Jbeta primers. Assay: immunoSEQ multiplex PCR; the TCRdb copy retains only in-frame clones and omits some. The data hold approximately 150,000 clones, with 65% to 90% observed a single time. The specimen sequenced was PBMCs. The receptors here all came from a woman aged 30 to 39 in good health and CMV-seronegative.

This CDR3 is CASSRRGRWGPSGNEQFF. For the CDR3, the DNA is TGTGCCAGCAGCCGACGAGGCCGATGGGGGCCTTCAGGCAATGAGCAGTTCTTC. The chain carries TRBV7-2 and TRBJ2-1, with a possible D match to TRBD1 (6 bases). The length of the CDR3 is 18 residues. Germline CDR1 reads SGHTA; CDR2 reads FQGNSA. The germline V and J ends were trimmed by 5 bases and 6 bases, with 26 bases remaining between them.

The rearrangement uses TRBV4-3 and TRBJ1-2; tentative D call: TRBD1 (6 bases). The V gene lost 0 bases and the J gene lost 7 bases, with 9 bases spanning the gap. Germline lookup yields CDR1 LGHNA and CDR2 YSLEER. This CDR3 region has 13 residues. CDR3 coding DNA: TGCGCCAGCAGCCAAGATGTAGGGGGTGGCTACACCTTC. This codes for CASSQDVGGGYTF.

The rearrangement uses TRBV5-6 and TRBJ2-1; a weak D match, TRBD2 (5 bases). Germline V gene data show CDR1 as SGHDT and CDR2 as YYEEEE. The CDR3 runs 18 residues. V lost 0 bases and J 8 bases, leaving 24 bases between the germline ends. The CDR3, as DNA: TGTGCCAGCAGCTTGGGTGAGGGTTTTACCTACCTATTCGATGAGCAGTTCTTC. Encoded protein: CASSLGEGFTYLFDEQFF.

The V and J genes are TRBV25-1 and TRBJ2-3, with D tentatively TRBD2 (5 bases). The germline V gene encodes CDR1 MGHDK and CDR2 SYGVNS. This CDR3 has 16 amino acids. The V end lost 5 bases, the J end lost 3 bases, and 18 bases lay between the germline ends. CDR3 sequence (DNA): TGTGCCAGCAGTTTGGGAGCTAGGCGAAGTACAGATACGCAGTATTTT. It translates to CASSLGARRSTDTQYF. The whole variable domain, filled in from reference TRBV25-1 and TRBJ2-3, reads EADIYQTPRYLVIGTGKKITLECSQTMGHDKMYWYQQDPGMELHLIHYSYGVNSTEKGDLSSESTVSRIRTEHFPLTLESARPSHTSQYLCASSLGARRSTDTQYFGPGTRLTVL.

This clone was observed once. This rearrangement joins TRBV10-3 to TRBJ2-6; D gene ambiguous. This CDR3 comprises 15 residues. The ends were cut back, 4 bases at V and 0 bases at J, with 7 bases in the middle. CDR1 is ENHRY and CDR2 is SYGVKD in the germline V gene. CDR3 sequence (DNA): TGTGCCATCAGTGGGGCAGCCTCTGGGGCCAACGTCCTGACTTTC. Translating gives CAISGAASGANVLTF.

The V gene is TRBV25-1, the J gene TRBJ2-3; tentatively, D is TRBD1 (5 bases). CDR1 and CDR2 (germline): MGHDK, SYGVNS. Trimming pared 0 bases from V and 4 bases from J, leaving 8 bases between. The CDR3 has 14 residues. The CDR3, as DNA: TGTGCCAGCAGTGAATATCAGGGCCCAGATACGCAGTATTTT. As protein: CASSEYQGPDTQYF.

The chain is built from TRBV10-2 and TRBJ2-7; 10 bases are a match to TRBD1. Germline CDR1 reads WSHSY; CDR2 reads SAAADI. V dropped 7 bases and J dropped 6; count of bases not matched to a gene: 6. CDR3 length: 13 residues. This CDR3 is CASMDRGVSEQYF. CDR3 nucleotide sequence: TGCGCCAGCATGGACAGGGGGGTATCCGAGCAGTACTTC.

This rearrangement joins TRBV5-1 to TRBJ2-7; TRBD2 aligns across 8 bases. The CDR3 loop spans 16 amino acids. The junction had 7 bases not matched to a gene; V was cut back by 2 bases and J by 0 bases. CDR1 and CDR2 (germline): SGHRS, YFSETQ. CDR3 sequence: CASSFEIAGNSYEQYF. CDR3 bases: TGCGCCAGCAGCTTTGAAATAGCGGGAAACTCCTACGAGCAGTACTTC.

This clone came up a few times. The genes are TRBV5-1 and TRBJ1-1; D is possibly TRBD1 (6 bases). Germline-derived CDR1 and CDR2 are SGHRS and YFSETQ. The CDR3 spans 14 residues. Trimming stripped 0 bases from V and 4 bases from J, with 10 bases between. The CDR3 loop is CASSLAGEGTEAFF. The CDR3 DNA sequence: TGCGCCAGCAGCTTGGCAGGGGAAGGCACTGAAGCTTTCTTT.

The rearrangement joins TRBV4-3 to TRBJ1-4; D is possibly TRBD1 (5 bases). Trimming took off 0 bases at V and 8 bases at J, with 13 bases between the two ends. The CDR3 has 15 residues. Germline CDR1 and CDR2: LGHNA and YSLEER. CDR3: CASSQDGRAGEKLFF. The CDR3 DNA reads TGCGCCAGCAGCCAAGATGGCAGGGCAGGGGAAAAACTGTTTTTT.

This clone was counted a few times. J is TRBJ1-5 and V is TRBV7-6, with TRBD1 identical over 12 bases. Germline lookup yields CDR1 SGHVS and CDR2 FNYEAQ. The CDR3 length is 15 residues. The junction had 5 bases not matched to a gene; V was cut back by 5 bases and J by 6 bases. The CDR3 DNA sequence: TGTGCCAGCAGCGAGGGGACAGGGGGCCTTCAGCCCCAGCATTTT. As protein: CASSEGTGGLQPQHF. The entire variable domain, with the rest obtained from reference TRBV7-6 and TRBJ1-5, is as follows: GAGVSQSPRYKVTKRGQDVALRCDPISGHVSLYWYRQALGQGPEFLTYFNYEAQQDKSGLPNDRFSAERPEGSISTLTIQRTEQRDSAMYRCASSEGTGGLQPQHFGDGTRLSIL.

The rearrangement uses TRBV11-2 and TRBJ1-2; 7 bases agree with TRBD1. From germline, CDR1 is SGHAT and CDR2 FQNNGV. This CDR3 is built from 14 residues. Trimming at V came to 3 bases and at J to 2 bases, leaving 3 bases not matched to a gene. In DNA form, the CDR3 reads TGTGCCAGCAGCTTTCGGGGACAGAACTATGGCTACACCTTC. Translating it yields CASSFRGQNYGYTF.

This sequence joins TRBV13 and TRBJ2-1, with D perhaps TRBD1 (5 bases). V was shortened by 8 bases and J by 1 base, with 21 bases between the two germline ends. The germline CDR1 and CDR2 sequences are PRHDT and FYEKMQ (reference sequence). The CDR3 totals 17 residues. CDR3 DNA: TGTGCCAGCCAACCACGAACTGGGGCAGAATCCTACAATGAGCAGTTCTTC. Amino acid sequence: CASQPRTGAESYNEQFF. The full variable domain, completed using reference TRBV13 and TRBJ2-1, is AAGVIQSPRHLIKEKRETATLKCYPIPRHDTVYWYQQGPGQDPQFLISFYEKMQSDKGSIPDRFSAQQFSDYHSELNMSSLELGDSALYFCASQPRTGAESYNEQFFGPGTRLTVL.

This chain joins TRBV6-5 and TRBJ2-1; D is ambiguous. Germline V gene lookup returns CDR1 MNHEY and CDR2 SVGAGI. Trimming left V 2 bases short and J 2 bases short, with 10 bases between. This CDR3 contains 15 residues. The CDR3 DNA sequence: TGTGCCAGCAGTTACGCCGGCGGCCCCTACAATGAGCAGTTCTTC. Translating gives CASSYAGGPYNEQFF.